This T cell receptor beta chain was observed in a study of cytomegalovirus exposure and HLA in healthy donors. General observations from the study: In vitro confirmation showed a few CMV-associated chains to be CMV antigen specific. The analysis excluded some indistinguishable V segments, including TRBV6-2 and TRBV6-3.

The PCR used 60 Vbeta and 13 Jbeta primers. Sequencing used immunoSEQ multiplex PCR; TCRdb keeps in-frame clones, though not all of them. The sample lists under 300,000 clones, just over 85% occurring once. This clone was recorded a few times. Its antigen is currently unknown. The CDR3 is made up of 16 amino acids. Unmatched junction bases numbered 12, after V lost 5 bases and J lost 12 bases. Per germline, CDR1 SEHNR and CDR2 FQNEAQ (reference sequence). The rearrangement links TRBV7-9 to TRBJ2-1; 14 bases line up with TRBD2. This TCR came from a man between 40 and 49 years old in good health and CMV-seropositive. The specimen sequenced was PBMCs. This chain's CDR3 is CASSMGLAGVGAWQFF. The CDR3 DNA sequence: TGTGCCAGCAGCATGGGACTAGCGGGAGTCGGGGCTTGGCAGTTCTTC.